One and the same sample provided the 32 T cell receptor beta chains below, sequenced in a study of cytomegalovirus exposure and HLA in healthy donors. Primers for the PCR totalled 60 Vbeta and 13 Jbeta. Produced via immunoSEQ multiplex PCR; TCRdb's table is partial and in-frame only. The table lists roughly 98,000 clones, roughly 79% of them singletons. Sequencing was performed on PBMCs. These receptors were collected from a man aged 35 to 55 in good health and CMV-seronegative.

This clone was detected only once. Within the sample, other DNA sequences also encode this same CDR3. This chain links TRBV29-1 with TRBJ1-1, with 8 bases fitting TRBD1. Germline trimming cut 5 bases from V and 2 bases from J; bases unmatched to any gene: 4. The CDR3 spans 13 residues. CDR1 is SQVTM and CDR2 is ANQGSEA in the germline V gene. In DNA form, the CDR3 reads TGCAGCGTTAACAGGGGGGGAAACACTGAAGCTTTCTTT. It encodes CSVNRGGNTEAFF.

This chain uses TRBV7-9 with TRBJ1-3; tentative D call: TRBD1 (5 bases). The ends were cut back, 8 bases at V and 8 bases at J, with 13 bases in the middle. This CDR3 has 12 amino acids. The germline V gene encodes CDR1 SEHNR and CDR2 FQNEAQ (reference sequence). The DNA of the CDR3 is TGTGCCAGCTCCCAGGAAGGGGACACCATATATTTT. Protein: CASSQEGDTIYF. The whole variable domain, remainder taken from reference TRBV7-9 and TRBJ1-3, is DTGVSQNPRHKITKRGQNVTFRCDPISEHNRLYWYRQTLGQGPEFLTYFQNEAQLEKSRLLSDRFSAERPKGSFSTLEIQRTEQGDSAMYLCASSQEGDTIYFGEGSWLTVV.

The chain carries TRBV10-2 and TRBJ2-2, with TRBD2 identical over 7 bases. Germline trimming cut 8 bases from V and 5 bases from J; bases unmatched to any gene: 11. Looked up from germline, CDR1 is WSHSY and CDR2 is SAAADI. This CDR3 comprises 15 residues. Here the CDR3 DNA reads TGCGCCAGCCGCGTGGGGAGGGCCGGGACCGGGGAGCTGTTTTTT. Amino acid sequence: CASRVGRAGTGELFF.

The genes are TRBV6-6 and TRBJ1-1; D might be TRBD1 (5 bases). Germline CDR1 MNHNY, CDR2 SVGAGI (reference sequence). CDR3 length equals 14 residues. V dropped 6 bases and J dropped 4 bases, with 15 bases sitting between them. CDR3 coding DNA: TGTGCCAGCAGGGAAGGGTGGGGCACCACTGAAGCTTTCTTT. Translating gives CASREGWGTTEAFF.

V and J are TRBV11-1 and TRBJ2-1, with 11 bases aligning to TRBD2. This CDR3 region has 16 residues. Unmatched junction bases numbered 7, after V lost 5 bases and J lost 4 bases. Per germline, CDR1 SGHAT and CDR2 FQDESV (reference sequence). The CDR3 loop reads CASSISGGAGYNEQFF. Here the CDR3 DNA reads TGTGCCAGCAGCATTAGCGGGGGGGCCGGTTACAATGAGCAGTTCTTC.

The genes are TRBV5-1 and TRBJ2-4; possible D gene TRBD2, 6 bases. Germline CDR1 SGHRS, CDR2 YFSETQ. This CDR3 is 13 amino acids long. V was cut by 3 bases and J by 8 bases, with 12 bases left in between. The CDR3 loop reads CASSSDPGDIQYF. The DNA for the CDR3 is TGCGCCAGCAGCTCAGACCCGGGGGACATTCAGTACTTC. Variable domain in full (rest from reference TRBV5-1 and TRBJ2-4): KAGVTQTPRYLIKTRGQQVTLSCSPISGHRSVSWYQQTPGQGLQFLFEYFSETQRNKGNFPGRFSGRQFSNSRSEMNVSTLELGDSALYLCASSSDPGDIQYFGAGTRLSVL.

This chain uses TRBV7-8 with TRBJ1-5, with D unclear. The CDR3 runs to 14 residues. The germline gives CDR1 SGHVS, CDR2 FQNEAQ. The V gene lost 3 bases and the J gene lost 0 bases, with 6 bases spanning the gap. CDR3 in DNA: TGTGCCAGCAGCTTCAGGATTAGCAATCAGCCCCAGCATTTT. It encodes CASSFRISNQPQHF.

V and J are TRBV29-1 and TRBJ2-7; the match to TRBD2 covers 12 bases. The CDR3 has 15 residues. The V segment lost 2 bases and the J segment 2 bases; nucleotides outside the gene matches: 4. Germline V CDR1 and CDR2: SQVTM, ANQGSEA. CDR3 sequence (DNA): TGCAGCGTTGAAAAGACTAGCGGGAGACCCTACGAGCAGTACTTC. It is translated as CSVEKTSGRPYEQYF.

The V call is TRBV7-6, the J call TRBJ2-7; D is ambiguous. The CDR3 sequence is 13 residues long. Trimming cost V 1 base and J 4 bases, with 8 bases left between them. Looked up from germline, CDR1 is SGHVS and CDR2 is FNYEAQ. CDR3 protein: CASSLVSGYEQYF. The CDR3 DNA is TGTGCCAGCAGCTTAGTGTCGGGTTACGAGCAGTACTTC.

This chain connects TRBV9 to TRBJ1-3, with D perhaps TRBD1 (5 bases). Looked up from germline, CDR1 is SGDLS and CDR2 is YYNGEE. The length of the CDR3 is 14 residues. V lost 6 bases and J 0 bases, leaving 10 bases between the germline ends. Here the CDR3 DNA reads TGTGCCAGCAACCCGGGGGACTCTGGAAACACCATATATTTT. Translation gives CASNPGDSGNTIYF.

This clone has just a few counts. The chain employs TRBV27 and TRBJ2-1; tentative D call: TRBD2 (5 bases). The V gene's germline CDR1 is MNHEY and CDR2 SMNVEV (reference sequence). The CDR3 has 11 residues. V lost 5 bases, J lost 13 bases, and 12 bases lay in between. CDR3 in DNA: TGTGCCAGCAGTGGAACTAGAACACAGTTCTTC. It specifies CASSGTRTQFF.

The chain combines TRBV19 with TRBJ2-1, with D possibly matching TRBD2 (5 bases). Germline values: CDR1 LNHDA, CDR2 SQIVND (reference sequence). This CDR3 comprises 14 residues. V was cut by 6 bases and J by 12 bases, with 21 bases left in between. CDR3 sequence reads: CASSIRMDSLVQFF. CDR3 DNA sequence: TGTGCCAGTAGCATAAGGATGGACTCTTTAGTGCAGTTCTTC.

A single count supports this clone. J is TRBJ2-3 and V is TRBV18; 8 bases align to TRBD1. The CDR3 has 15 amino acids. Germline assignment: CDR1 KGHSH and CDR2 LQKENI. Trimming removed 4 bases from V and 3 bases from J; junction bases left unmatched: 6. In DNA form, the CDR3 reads TGTGCCAGCTCACTCAGGACAGGGTCGACAGATACGCAGTATTTT. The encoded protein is CASSLRTGSTDTQYF.

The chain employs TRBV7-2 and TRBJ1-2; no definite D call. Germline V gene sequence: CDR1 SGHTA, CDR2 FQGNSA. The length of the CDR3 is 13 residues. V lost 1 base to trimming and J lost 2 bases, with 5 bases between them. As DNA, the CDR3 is TGTGCCAGCAGCTTAGTTCAGAACTATGGCTACACCTTC. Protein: CASSLVQNYGYTF. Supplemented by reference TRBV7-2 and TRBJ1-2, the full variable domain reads GAGVSQSPSNKVTEKGKDVELRCDPISGHTALYWYRQSLGQGLEFLIYFQGNSAPDKSGLPSDRFSAERTGGSVSTLTIQRTQQEDSAVYLCASSLVQNYGYTFGSGTRLTVV.

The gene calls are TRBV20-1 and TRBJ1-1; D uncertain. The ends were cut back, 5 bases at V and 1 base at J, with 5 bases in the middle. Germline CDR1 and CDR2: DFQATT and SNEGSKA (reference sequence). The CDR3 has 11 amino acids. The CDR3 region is CSASENTEAFF. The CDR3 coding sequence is TGCAGTGCTTCAGAGAACACTGAAGCTTTCTTT.

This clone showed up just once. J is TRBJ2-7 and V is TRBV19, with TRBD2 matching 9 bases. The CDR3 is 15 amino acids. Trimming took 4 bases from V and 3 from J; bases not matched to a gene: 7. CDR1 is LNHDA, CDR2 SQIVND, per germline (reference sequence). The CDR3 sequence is CASSRLAGGYYEQYF. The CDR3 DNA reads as TGTGCCAGTAGTAGATTGGCGGGAGGGTACTACGAGCAGTACTTC.

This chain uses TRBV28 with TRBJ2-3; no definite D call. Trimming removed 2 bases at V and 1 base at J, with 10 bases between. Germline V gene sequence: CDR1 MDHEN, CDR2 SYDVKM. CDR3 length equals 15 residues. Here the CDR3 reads CASSLIAAGTDTQYF. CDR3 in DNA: TGTGCCAGCAGTTTAATTGCCGCGGGCACAGATACGCAGTATTTT.

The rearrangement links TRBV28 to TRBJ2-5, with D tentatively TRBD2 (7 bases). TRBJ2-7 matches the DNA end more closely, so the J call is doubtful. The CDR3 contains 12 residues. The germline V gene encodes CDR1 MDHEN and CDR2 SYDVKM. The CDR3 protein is CASSRGASEQYF. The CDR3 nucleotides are TGTGCCAGCAGTCGGGGGGCCTCCGAGCAGTACTTC.

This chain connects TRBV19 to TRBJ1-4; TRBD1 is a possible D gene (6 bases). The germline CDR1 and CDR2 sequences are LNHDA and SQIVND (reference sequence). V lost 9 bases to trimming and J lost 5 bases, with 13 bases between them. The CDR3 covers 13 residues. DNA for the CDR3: TGTGCCAGCGCCCGGGACATGAATGAAAAACTGTTTTTT. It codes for CASARDMNEKLFF.

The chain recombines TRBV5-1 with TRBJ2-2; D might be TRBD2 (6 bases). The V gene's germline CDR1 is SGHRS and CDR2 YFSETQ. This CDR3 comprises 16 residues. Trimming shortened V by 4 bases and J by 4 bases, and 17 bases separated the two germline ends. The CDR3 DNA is TGCGCCAGCAGCATCTCCGGAGGGCGCGGCACCGGGGAGCTGTTTTTT. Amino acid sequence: CASSISGGRGTGELFF.

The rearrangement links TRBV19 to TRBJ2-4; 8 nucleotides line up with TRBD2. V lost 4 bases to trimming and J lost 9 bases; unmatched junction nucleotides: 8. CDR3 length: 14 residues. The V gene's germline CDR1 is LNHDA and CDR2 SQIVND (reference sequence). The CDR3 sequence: CASSTTAGTSIQYF. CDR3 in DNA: TGTGCCAGTAGTACCACTGCCGGGACTAGCATTCAGTACTTC.

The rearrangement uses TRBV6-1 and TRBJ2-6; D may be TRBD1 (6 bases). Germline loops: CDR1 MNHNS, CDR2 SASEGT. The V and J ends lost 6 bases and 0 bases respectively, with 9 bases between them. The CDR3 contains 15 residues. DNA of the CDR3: TGTGCCAGCAGCCCCAGGGGCTCTGGGGCCAACGTCCTGACTTTC. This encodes CASSPRGSGANVLTF.

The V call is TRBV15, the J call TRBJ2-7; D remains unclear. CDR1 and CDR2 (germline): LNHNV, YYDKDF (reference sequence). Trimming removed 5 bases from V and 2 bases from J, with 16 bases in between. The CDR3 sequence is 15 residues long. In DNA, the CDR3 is TGTGCCACCAGCGCCCGACGGCAGGTGACCTACGAGCAGTACTTC. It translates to CATSARRQVTYEQYF.

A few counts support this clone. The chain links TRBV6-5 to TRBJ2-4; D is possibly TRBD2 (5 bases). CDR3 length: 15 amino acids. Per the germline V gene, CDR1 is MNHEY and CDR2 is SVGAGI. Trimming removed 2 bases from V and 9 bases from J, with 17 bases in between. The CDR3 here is CASSYDYPGWVIQYF. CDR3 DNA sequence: TGTGCCAGCAGTTACGACTACCCCGGGTGGGTCATTCAGTACTTC.

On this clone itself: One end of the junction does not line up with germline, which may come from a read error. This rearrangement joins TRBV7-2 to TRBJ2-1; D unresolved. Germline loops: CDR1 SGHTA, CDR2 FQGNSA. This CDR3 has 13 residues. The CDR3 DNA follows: TGTGCCAGCAGCGTAGACTCCAACAATGAGCAGTTCTTC. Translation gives CASSVDSNNEQFF.

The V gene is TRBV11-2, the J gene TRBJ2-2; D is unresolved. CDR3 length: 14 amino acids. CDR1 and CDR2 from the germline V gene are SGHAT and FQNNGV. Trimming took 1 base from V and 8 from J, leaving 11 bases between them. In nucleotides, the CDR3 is TGTGCCAGCAGCTTAGCGGTCTCTCCGGGGGAGCTGTTTTTT. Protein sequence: CASSLAVSPGELFF. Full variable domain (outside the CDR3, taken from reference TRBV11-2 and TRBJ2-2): EAGVAQSPRYKIIEKRQSVAFWCNPISGHATLYWYQQILGQGPKLLIQFQNNGVVDDSQLPKDRFSAERLKGVDSTLKIQPAKLEDSAVYLCASSLAVSPGELFFGEGSRLTVL.

The CDR3 sequence is CASSRSPDRAYYGYTF. Written as DNA, the CDR3 is TGTGCCAGCAGCAGATCACCCGACAGGGCTTACTATGGCTACACCTTC. The V gene is TRBV9, the J gene TRBJ1-2; 7 bases are shared with TRBD1. Trimming at V came to 4 bases and at J to 3 bases, leaving 12 bases not matched to a gene. The CDR3 runs 16 residues. Germline assignment: CDR1 SGDLS and CDR2 YYNGEE.

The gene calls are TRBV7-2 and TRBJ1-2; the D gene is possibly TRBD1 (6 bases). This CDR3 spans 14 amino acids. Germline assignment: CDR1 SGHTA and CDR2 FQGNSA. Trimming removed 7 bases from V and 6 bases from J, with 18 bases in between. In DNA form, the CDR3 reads TGTGCCAGCAACCTACCCAGGGGCGGAGATGGCTACACCTTC. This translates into CASNLPRGGDGYTF.

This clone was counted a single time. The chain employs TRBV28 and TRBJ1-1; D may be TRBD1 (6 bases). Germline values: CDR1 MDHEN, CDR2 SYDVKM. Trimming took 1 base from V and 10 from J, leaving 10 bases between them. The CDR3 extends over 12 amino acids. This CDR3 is CASSLLAQGAFF. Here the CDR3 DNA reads TGTGCCAGCAGTTTATTGGCACAGGGAGCTTTCTTT.

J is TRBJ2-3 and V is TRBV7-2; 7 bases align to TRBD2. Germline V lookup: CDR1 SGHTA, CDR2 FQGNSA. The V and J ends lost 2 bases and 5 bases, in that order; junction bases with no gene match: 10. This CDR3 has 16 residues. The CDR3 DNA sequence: TGTGCCAGCAGCTTATCTCCGGGAGGCCTCGGAGATACGCAGTATTTT. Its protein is CASSLSPGGLGDTQYF. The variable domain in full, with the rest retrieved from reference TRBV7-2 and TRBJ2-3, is GAGVSQSPSNKVTEKGKDVELRCDPISGHTALYWYRQSLGQGLEFLIYFQGNSAPDKSGLPSDRFSAERTGGSVSTLTIQRTQQEDSAVYLCASSLSPGGLGDTQYFGPGTRLTVL.

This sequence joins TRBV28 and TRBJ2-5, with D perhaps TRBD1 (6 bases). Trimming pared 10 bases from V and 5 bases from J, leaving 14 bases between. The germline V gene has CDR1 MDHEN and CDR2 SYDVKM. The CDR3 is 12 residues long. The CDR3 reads CATHREFETQYF. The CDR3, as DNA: TGTGCCACTCACAGGGAATTTGAGACCCAGTACTTC.

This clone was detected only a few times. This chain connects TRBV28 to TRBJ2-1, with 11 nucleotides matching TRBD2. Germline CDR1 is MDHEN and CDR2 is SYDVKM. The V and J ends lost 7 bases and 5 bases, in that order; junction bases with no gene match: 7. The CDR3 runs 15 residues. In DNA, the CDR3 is TGTGCCAGCAAAAAGGGACTAGCGGTCCACAATGAGCAGTTCTTC. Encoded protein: CASKKGLAVHNEQFF. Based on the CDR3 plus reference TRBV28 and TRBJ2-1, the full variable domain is DVKVTQSSRYLVKRTGEKVFLECVQDMDHENMFWYRQDPGLGLRLIYFSYDVKMKEKGDIPEGYSVSREKKERFSLILESASTNQTSMYLCASKKGLAVHNEQFFGPGTRLTVL.